Given below is one T cell receptor (beta chain) in context. Its target antigen remains unknown. Base-call qualities are not available, and no considerably larger clone is one nucleotide away. V and J are truncated by 0 bases and 0 bases respectively, leaving an intervening sequence of 14 bases. Counted from cysteine to phenylalanine, this CDR3 has 17 amino acids. Only the CDR3 part of the read is kept: 51 bases, read in frame from the first base. The germline V gene (reference sequence) gives CDR1 as LNHNV and CDR2 as YYDKDF. RNA was extracted using the RNeasy kit, and about 0.45 to 1 ug of the RNA was reverse transcribed with random hexamers. The immunoSEQ multiplex PCR assay, covering 54 Vbeta and 13 Jbeta segments, was used to amplify TCR beta CDR3 regions. To correct PCR amplification bias, a synthetic template baseline was used for both primer optimization and computational correction. On the study's bioinformatics: Only productive sequences were kept, with reads annotated to V, D and J genes according to IMGT and analyzed in immunoSEQ Analyzer. Clonality was computed as one minus Shannon entropy normalized by log2 of the number of productive unique sequences. For each patient and control, public and private clones were evaluated among the 100 most prevalent clones. Susac-specific clones were defined as absent from healthy and MS cohorts, 850 to 1,300 published viral clones and other ImmuneACCESS disease sequences. TCRdb trimmed the raw reads at Q25, called clones with MiXCR and kept productive beta chains. Identical CDR3 protein sequences are pooled into one entry, listed with their most common genes and DNA. V and J calls and clone size were set by TCRdb, not the authors. This sample comprises roughly 150,000 distinct CDR3 sequences, about 94% of them detected only once. The ten largest clonotypes hold roughly 0.13% of the sample.

This record belongs to a study of CD8 T cells in Susac syndrome (dated by TCRdb to between 2017 and 2020). About the full investigation: Whether CD8+ T cell activation and differentiation in Susac syndrome was antigen driven was tested using repertoire sequencing. Study-level results and caveats: The number of individuals in the TCR sequencing and HLA analysis was acknowledged as relatively small.

Peripheral blood CD8+ and CD4+ T cells from healthy donors, Susac syndrome patients and multiple sclerosis patients were profiled using high-throughput TCR beta sequencing. Healthy donors were included as age- and sex-matched controls. Bulk CD8+ and CD4+ T cells were purified by magnetic negative isolation, while CD8+ TEMRA cells were enriched using FACS. Blood was collected in EDTA tubes and processed within 24 hours, with PBMCs isolated through density gradient centrifugation. PBMCs intended for TCR sequencing were frozen in liquid nitrogen and were later thawed in a 37 degrees C water bath. The sorted or isolated CD4+, CD8+ and CD8+ TEMRA cells reached a purity of at least 90%.

In this chain, TRBV15 is recombined with TRBJ2-5; no D gene is confidently identified. Sequencing was done on a sample of CD4+ T cells from PBMCs. This clonotype was obtained from a human donor in good health. The CDR3 has the sequence CATSRDKAGPYQETQYF. The DNA sequence is TGTGCCACCAGCAGAGATAAGGCAGGACCTTACCAAGAGACCCAGTACTTC.